This T cell receptor (beta chain) was found in a study of control samples from healthy donors and cancer patients. The repertoire was sequenced with immunoSEQ multiplex PCR; TCRdb's copy has only in-frame clones and lacks some. The sample has approximately 190,000 clones. This CDR3 region has 15 residues. CDR1 is SEHNR, CDR2 FQNEAQ, per germline (reference sequence). V was cut by 3 bases and J by 0 bases, with 11 bases left in between. The receptor was derived from a young woman in good health. V is TRBV7-9 and J is TRBJ1-1; D perhaps matches TRBD1 (6 bases). Sequencing used blood. The CDR3 DNA follows: TGTGCCAGCAGCTTTTATCAGGGGTTGAACACTGAAGCTTTCTTT. The encoded protein is CASSFYQGLNTEAFF.